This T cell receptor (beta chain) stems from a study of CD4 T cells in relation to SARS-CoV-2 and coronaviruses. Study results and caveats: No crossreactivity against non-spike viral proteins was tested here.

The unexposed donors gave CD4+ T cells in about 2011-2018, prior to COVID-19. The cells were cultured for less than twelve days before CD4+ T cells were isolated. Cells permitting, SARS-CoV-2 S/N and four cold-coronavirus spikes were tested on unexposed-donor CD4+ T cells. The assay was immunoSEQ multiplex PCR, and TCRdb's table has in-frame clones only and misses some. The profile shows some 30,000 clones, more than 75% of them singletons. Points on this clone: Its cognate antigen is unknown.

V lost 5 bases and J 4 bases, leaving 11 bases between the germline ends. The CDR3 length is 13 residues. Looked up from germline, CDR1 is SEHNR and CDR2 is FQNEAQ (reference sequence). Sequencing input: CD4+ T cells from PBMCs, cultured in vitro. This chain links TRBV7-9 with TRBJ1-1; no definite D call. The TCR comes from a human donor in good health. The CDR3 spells CASSRVEVTEAFF. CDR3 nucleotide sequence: TGTGCCAGCAGCCGCGTAGAGGTCACTGAAGCTTTCTTT. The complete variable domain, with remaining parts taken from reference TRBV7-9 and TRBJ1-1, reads DTGVSQNPRHKITKRGQNVTFRCDPISEHNRLYWYRQTLGQGPEFLTYFQNEAQLEKSRLLSDRFSAERPKGSFSTLEIQRTEQGDSAMYLCASSRVEVTEAFFGQGTRLTVV.